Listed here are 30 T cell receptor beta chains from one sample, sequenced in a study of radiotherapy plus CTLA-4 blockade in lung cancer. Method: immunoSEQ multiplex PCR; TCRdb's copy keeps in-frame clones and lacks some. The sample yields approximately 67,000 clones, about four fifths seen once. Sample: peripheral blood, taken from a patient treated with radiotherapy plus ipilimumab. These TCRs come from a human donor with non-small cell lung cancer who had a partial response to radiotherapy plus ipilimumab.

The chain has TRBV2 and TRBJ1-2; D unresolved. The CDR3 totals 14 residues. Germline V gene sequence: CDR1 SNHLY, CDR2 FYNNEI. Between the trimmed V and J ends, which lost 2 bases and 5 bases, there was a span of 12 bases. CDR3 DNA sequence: TGTGCCAGCAGTGAATTACCGGGGTTATATGGCTACACCTTC. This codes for CASSELPGLYGYTF.

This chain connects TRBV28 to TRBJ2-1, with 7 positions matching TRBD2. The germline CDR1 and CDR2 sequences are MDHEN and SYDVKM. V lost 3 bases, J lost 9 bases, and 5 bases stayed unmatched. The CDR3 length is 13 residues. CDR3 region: CASSFGRESEQFF. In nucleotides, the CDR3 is TGTGCCAGCAGTTTTGGGAGGGAAAGTGAGCAGTTCTTC.

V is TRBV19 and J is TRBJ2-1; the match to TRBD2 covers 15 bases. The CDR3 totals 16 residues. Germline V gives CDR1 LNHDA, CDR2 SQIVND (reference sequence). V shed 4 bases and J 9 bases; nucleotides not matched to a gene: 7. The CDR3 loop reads CASSTAGLAGGVEQFF. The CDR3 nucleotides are TGTGCCAGTAGTACCGCGGGACTAGCGGGAGGCGTTGAGCAGTTCTTC.

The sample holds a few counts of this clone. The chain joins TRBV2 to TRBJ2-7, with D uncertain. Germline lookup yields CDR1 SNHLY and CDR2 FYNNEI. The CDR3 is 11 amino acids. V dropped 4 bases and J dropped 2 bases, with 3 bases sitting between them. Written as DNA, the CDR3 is TGTGCCAGCAGTGCCACCTACGAGCAGTACTTC. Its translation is CASSATYEQYF.

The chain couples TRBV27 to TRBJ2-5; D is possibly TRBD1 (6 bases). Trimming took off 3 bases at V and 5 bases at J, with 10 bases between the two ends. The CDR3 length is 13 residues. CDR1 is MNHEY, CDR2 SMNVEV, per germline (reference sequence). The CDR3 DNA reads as TGTGCCAGCAGTTTGGCTACAGGGGAGACCCAGTACTTC. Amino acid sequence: CASSLATGETQYF.

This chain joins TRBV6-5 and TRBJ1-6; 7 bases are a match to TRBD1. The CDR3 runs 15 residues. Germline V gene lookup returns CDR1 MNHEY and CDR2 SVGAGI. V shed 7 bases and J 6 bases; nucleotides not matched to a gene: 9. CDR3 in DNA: TGTGCCAGCATCCGCTTGGGGACAGCTAATTCACCCCTCCACTTT. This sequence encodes CASIRLGTANSPLHF.

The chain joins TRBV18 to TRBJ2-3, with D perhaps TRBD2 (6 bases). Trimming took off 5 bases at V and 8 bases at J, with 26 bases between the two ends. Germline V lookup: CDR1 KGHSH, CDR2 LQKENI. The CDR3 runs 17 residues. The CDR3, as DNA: TGTGCCAGCTCATCACTCGGAGCCGGGACCGGGGGTGTTACGCAGTATTTT. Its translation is CASSSLGAGTGGVTQYF. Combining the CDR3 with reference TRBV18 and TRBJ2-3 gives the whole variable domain NAGVMQNPRHLVRRRGQEARLRCSPMKGHSHVYWYRQLPEEGLKFMVYLQKENIIDESGMPKERFSAEFPKEGPSILRIQQVVRGDSAAYFCASSSLGAGTGGVTQYFGPGTRLTVL.

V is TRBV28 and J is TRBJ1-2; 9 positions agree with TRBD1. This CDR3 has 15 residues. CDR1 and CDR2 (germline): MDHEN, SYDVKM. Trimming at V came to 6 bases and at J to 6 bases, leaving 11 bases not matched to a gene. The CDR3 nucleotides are TGTGCCAGCAGGGAAACCGGGACAGGGCCTCATGGCTACACCTTC. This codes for CASRETGTGPHGYTF.

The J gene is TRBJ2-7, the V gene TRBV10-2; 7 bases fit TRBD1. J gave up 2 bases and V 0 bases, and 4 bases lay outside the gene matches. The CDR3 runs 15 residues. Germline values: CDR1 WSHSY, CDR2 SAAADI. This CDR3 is CASSESVGTAYEQYF. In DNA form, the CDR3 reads TGCGCCAGCAGTGAGTCTGTAGGGACAGCCTACGAGCAGTACTTC.

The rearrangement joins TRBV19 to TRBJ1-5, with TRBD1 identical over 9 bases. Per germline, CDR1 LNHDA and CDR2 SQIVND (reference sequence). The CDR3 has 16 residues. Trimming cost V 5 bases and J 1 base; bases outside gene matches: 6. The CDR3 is CASSGQQGASNQPQHF. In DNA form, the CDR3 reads TGTGCCAGTAGTGGTCAACAGGGGGCCAGCAATCAGCCCCAGCATTTT.

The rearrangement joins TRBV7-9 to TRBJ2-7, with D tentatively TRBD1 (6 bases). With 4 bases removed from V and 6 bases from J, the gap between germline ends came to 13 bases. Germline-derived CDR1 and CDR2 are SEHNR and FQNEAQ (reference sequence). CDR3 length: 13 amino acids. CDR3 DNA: TGTGCCAGCAGCTCCGTTCAGGGGACCGAGCAGTACTTC. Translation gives CASSSVQGTEQYF.

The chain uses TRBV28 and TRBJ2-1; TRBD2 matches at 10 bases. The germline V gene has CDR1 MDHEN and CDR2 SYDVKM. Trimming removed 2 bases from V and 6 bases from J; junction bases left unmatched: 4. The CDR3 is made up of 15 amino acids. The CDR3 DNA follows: TGTGCCAGCAGTTTAAAGGCTAGCGGGAGCAATGAGCAGTTCTTC. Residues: CASSLKASGSNEQFF.

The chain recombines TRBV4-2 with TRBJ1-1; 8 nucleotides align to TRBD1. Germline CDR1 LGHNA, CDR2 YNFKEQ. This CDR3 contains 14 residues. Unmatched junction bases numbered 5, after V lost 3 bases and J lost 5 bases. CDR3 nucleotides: TGTGCCAGCAGCCAGGCCACAGGGGGAACTGAAGCTTTCTTT. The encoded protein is CASSQATGGTEAFF.

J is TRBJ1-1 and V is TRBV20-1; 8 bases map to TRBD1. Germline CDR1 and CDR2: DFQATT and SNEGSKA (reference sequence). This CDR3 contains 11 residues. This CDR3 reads CRSTGATEAFF. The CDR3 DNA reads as TGCAGGTCGACAGGGGCGACTGAAGCTTTCTTT.

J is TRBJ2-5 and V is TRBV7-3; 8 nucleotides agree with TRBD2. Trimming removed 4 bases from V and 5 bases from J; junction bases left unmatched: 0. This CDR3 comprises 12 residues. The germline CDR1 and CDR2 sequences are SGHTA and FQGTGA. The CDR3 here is CASSSSGETQYF. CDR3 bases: TGTGCCAGCAGCTCTAGCGGGGAGACCCAGTACTTC.

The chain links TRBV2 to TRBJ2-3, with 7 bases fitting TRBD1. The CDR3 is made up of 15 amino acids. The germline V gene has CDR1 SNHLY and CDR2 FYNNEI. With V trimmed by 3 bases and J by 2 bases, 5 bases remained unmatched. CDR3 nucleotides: TGTGCCAGCAGTGACGGGGACAGAGACACAGATACGCAGTATTTT. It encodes CASSDGDRDTDTQYF.

The CDR3, as DNA: TGTGCCAGTAGTGGAAGCTCAGGGTTGTCACCCCTCCACTTT. Protein: CASSGSSGLSPLHF. The chain employs TRBV19 and TRBJ1-6, with TRBD1 as a possible D gene (5 bases). Trimming left V 5 bases short and J 10 bases short, with 15 bases between. This CDR3 has 14 residues. Germline CDR1 is LNHDA and CDR2 is SQIVND (reference sequence). Looking up the rest from reference TRBV19 and TRBJ1-6 gives the full variable domain: DGGITQSPKYLFRKEGQNVTLSCEQNLNHDAMYWYRQDPGQGLRLIYYSQIVNDFQKGDIAEGYSVSREKKESFPLTVTSAQKNPTAFYLCASSGSSGLSPLHFGNGTRLTVT.

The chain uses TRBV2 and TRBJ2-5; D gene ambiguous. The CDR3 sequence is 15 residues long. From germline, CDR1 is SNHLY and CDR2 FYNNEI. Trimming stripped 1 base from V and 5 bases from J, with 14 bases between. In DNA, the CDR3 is TGTGCCAGCAGTGAAGAATCGACACAACAGGAGACCCAGTACTTC. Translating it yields CASSEESTQQETQYF.

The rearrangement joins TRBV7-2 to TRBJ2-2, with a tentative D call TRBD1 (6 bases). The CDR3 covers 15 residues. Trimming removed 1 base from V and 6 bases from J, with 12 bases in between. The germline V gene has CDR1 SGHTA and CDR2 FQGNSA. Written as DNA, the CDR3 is TGTGCCAGCAGCTTAGTTGCAGGGGCGGCCGGGGAGCTGTTTTTT. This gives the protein CASSLVAGAAGELFF.

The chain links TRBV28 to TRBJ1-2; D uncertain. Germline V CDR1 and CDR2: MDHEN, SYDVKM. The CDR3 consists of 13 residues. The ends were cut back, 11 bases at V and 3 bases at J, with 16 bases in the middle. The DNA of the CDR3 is TGTGCCGCAGCGGCGGCTGGGGACTATGGCTACACCTTC. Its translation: CAAAAAGDYGYTF.

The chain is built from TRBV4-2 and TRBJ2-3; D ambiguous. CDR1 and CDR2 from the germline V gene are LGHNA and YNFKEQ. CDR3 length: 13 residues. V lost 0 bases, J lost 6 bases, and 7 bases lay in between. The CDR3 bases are TGTGCCAGCAGCCAAGAAGGAGTGGATACGCAGTATTTT. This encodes CASSQEGVDTQYF.

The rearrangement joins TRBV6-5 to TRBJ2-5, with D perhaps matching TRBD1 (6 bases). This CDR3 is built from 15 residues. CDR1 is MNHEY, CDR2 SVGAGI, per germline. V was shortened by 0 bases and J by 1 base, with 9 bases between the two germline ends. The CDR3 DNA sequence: TGTGCCAGCAGTTACTCGGGGGCGTCCCAAGAGACCCAGTACTTC. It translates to CASSYSGASQETQYF.

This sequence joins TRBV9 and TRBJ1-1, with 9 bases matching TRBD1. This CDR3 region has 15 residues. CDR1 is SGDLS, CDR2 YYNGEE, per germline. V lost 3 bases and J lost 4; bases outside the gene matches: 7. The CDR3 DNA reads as TGTGCCAGCAGCGCTGGGACAGGGCCGATCACTGAAGCTTTCTTT. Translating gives CASSAGTGPITEAFF.

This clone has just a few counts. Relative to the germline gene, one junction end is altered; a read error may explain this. CDR3 loop: CASSTQGLAGRGHF. CDR3 coding DNA: TGTGCCAGCAGTACGCAGGGACTAGCGGGCCGGGGACATTTT. The chain is built from TRBV28 and TRBJ2-3; 12 bases align to TRBD2. The CDR3 loop spans 14 amino acids. The germline gives CDR1 MDHEN, CDR2 SYDVKM.

The CDR3 loop reads CASRRSSGASYEQYF. Here the CDR3 DNA reads TGTGCCAGCAGGCGATCTAGCGGAGCCTCCTACGAGCAGTACTTC. This chain connects TRBV5-4 to TRBJ2-7, with 7 bases that match TRBD2. CDR3 length: 15 amino acids. Germline assignment: CDR1 SGHNT and CDR2 YYREEE (reference sequence). After removal of 5 bases from V and 0 bases from J, the junction contained 8 bases not matched to a gene.

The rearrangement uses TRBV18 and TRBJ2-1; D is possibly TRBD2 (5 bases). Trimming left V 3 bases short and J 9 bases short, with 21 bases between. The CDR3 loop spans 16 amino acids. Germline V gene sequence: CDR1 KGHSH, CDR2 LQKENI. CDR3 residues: CASSPLVLGVGFEQFF. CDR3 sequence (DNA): TGTGCCAGCTCACCCCTGGTCCTGGGAGTGGGGTTTGAGCAGTTCTTC. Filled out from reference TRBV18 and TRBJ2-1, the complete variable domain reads NAGVMQNPRHLVRRRGQEARLRCSPMKGHSHVYWYRQLPEEGLKFMVYLQKENIIDESGMPKERFSAEFPKEGPSILRIQQVVRGDSAAYFCASSPLVLGVGFEQFFGPGTRLTVL.

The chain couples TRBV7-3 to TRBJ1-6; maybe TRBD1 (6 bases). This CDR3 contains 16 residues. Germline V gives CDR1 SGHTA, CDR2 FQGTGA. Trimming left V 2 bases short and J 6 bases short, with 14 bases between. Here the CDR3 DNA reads TGTGCCAGCAGCTTAGTTTCCACAGGGAGTAATTCACCCCTCCACTTT. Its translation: CASSLVSTGSNSPLHF.

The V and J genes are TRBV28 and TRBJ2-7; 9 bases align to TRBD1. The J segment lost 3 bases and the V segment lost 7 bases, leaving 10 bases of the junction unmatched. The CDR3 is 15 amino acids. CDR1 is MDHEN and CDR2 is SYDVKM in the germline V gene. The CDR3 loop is CASKGVRTGDYEQYF. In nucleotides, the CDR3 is TGTGCCAGCAAAGGGGTCCGGACAGGGGACTACGAGCAGTACTTC.

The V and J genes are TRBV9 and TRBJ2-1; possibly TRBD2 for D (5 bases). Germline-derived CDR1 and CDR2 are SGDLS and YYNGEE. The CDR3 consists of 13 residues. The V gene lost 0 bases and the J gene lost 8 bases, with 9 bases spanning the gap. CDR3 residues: CASSVATRDEQFF. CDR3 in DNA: TGTGCCAGCAGCGTAGCTACGCGGGATGAGCAGTTCTTC.

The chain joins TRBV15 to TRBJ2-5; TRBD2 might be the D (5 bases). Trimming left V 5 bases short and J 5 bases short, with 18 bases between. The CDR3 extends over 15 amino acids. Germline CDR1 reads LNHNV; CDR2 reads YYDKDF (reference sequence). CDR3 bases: TGTGCCACCAGCCTAAAGACGAAAGCGGTGGAGACCCAGTACTTC. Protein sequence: CATSLKTKAVETQYF.